This T cell receptor beta chain was identified during a study of blood T cell repertoires in COVID-19. Study-level background: COVID-19 samples, acute and convalescent, were from the United States, Italy and Spain. Nucleic acid was either cDNA or gDNA, and it came from T cells, B-cell-depleted T cells, or PBMCs.

This CDR3 has 11 amino acids. V dropped 7 bases and J dropped 5 bases, with 6 bases sitting between them. Germline values: CDR1 LGHDT, CDR2 YNNKEL (reference sequence). How the authors handled the data: Reference gene primer amplification in the assay estimated nucleated cell counts. Clones were read by immunoSEQ multiplex PCR, and TCRdb kept only the in-frame ones, dropping some. From that table come the V and J calls and clone size; the DNA was used to work out D and trimming. The data show over 80,000 clones, around 87% seen once. The clonotype originates from a human donor in a cohort sampled during active COVID-19. The chain couples TRBV3-1 (or the pseudogene TRBV3-2) to TRBJ2-1; D is unresolved. Sequenced: peripheral blood. The CDR3 loop reads CASTHDNEQFF. For the CDR3, the DNA is TGTGCCAGCACCCACGACAATGAGCAGTTCTTC.